The rows below give T cell receptor beta chains drawn from one sample of a study of glioma-infiltrating T cells. Each CDR3 protein is one row after TCRdb ran MiXCR on the multiplex PCR reads. The sample shows approximately 90,000 distinct CDR3 sequences, around a quarter of them seen only once. The sample comprised glioma tissue, nonneoplastic brain tissue, or PBMCs (not recorded which). These receptors came from a human donor with low-grade glioma or glioblastoma, undergoing nonglioma brain surgery, or in good health (not recorded which). Each CDR3 is given with its conserved first and last residue. Fields, in order: V gene, J gene, clone size, CDR3 protein. A clone size is listed for some rows: how often the clone was seen (once, few, many), or a class if it is expanded.

TRBV12-3/TRBV12-4,TRBJ1-2,NA,CASSTGGYYGYTF
TRBV11-2,TRBJ2-3,NA,CASSTLRGRSTDTQYF
TRBV12-3/TRBV12-4,TRBJ2-7,many,CASTTGGYEQYF
TRBV12-3/TRBV12-4,TRBJ2-3,many,CASSLPDTDTQYF
TRBV7-2,TRBJ1-6,many,CASSKTGVNSPLHF
TRBV18,TRBJ2-7,many,CASSPPTGGSYEQYF
TRBV27,TRBJ2-6,many,CASGAMGGISSGANVLTF
TRBV7-8,TRBJ2-4,many,CASSPQAQGIAKNIQYF
TRBV5-4,TRBJ1-6,NA,CASSQDRGDAPLHF
TRBV20-1,TRBJ2-2,many,CSAPGRVTGELFF
TRBV10-2,TRBJ1-2,NA,CASSEAFTGPNYGYTF
TRBV6-1,TRBJ2-1,many,CASGSLAGINEQFF
TRBV5-1,TRBJ2-3,NA,CASSLREGPWDTQYF
TRBV9,TRBJ1-1,few,CASSEGGSRKNTEAFF
TRBV6-1,TRBJ2-7,many,CASSEVNNEQYF
TRBV3-1,TRBJ2-5,many,CASSQLVSGAPLKETQYF
TRBV3-1,TRBJ2-7,few,CASSQNQDPYEQYF
TRBV13,TRBJ1-4,NA,CASSLRQENEKLFF
TRBV6-1,TRBJ1-2,many,CASSEALLLGNYGYTF
TRBV6-2/TRBV6-3,TRBJ2-7,many,CASTGTGDYEQYF
TRBV19,TRBJ2-7,many,CASSPGDYEQYF
TRBV20-1,TRBJ2-1,many,CSARSLGFYNEQFF
TRBV4-1,TRBJ2-5,many,CASSQGLAGGHETQYF
TRBV2,TRBJ1-1,many,CASREEGIVNTEAFF
TRBV10-3,TRBJ1-1,NA,CVISESDSWNAEAFF
TRBV2,TRBJ1-2,many,CASSVQQFYYGYTF
TRBV10-3,TRBJ1-5,NA,CAISPGTGRVPFQHF
TRBV5-1,TRBJ2-5,NA,CASSLEETQYF
TRBV19,TRBJ2-5,NA,CASSIDPIQETQYF
TRBV4-2,TRBJ2-1,many,CASSHRPGTLDNEQFF
TRBV5-5,TRBJ2-1,NA,CASSDSPAGGYNEQFF
TRBV2,TRBJ2-5,NA,CASSDGQGRETQYF
TRBV29-1,TRBJ2-7,many,CSVEVTAGLQYF
TRBV27,TRBJ2-7,many,CASSFGQRSAYEQYF
TRBV6-1,TRBJ2-1,many,CASVSGGSSYNEQFF
TRBV7-9,TRBJ1-3,many,CAITSSGNTIYF
TRBV7-2,TRBJ2-5,few,CASSLKGGLAGETQYF
TRBV3-1,TRBJ2-7,many,CASSYRGKFNEQYF
TRBV7-9,TRBJ1-2,NA,CASSEHARQGLNYGYTF
TRBV27,TRBJ2-1,many,CASSYGMNDNEQFF
TRBV5-1,TRBJ2-7,NA,CASSSGTFGSYEQYF
TRBV6-1,TRBJ2-7,many,CASSVPPFYEQYF
TRBV7-9,TRBJ1-1,many,CASSLASDENTEAFF
TRBV12-3/TRBV12-4,TRBJ1-3,NA,CASILGGAGNTIYF
TRBV12-3/TRBV12-4,TRBJ1-2,NA,CASSSGFGSYTF
TRBV20-1,TRBJ2-1,NA,CSARGNEAAGGSYNEQFF
TRBV15,TRBJ2-6,many,CATSYPGWSGANVLTF
TRBV4-1,TRBJ1-2,NA,CASSLNRVDRSYTF
TRBV6-6,TRBJ2-5,many,CASSYREETQYF
TRBV11-2,TRBJ2-1,NA,CASSRPGRKGYNEQFF
TRBV27,TRBJ1-5,many,CASSSWTGGTSNQPQHF
TRBV27,TRBJ2-1,many,CASTRGDEQFF
TRBV12-3/TRBV12-4,TRBJ2-3,once,CASRFKGLGTDTQYF